These 3 T cell receptor beta chains were all obtained from the same sample, sequenced in a study of cytomegalovirus exposure and HLA in healthy donors. A multiplex PCR was run with 60 Vbeta primers and 13 Jbeta primers. Sequenced by immunoSEQ multiplex PCR; TCRdb stores in-frame clones only, minus some. The table lists some 130,000 clones, 66% of them singletons. Sequencing was carried out using PBMCs. The receptors shown here come from a human donor in good health.

The chain links TRBV5-1 to TRBJ2-6; no reliable D call. Trimming pared 6 bases from V and 0 bases from J, leaving 13 bases between. Germline V CDR1 and CDR2: SGHRS, YFSETQ. The CDR3 spans 16 residues. The CDR3 nucleotides read TGCGCCAGCACCACCAACTCGGTCTCTGGGGCCAACGTCCTGACTTTC. Protein: CASTTNSVSGANVLTF.

The chain is built from TRBV7-9 and TRBJ2-3; possible D gene TRBD1, 5 bases. The CDR3 contains 15 residues. The germline gives CDR1 SEHNR, CDR2 FQNEAQ (reference sequence). Trimming cost V 4 bases and J 2 bases, with 13 bases left between them. As DNA, the CDR3 is TGTGCCAGCAGCTCGTGGTCCAGGGCCACAGATACGCAGTATTTT. Its translation is CASSSWSRATDTQYF.

V usage is TRBV18 and J usage is TRBJ1-5, with 9 bases identical to TRBD1. The length of the CDR3 is 16 residues. V dropped 0 bases and J dropped 7; count of bases not matched to a gene: 7. Germline-derived CDR1 and CDR2 are KGHSH and LQKENI. CDR3 in amino acids: CASSPPGQGIGQPQHF. CDR3 coding DNA: TGTGCCAGCTCACCACCGGGACAGGGAATTGGACAGCCCCAGCATTTT.